Listed here are 4 T cell receptor beta chains from one sample, sequenced in a study of cytomegalovirus exposure and HLA in healthy donors. PCR employed 60 Vbeta and 13 Jbeta primers. Repertoires were generated with immunoSEQ multiplex PCR, while TCRdb's copy carries only in-frame clones and drops some. The sample has 100,000 or so clones; 77% are singletons. The sample was PBMCs. These receptors were collected from a man aged 40-49 years in good health and CMV-seropositive.

The chain employs TRBV5-4 and TRBJ2-5, with D perhaps matching TRBD2 (8 bases). Trimming cost V 4 bases and J 1 base, with 17 bases left between them. Germline V gene data show CDR1 as SGHNT and CDR2 as YYREEE (reference sequence). The CDR3 sequence is 16 residues long. The CDR3 sequence: CASSPGGRGGQETQYF. DNA of the CDR3: TGTGCCAGCAGCCCAGGGGGTCGGGGGGGCCAAGAGACCCAGTACTTC.

The chain combines TRBV2 with TRBJ1-2; tentatively, D is TRBD1 (6 bases). Trimming stripped 3 bases from V and 8 bases from J, with 19 bases between. From germline, CDR1 is SNHLY and CDR2 FYNNEI. This CDR3 spans 15 amino acids. CDR3 sequence reads: CASSEPQGGLGGYTF. CDR3 nucleotides: TGTGCCAGCAGTGAGCCCCAAGGGGGTCTGGGAGGCTACACCTTC.

The genes are TRBV7-2 and TRBJ2-7, with TRBD1 matching over 7 bases. Germline-derived CDR1 and CDR2 are SGHTA and FQGNSA. Trimming took 6 bases from V and 2 from J; bases not matched to a gene: 10. There are 15 residues in the CDR3. CDR3 sequence: CASRQRTGDPYEQYF. The CDR3 nucleotides read TGTGCCAGCAGACAGAGGACAGGAGACCCCTACGAGCAGTACTTC. Full variable domain (remainder filled in from reference TRBV7-2 and TRBJ2-7): GAGVSQSPSNKVTEKGKDVELRCDPISGHTALYWYRQSLGQGLEFLIYFQGNSAPDKSGLPSDRFSAERTGGSVSTLTIQRTQQEDSAVYLCASRQRTGDPYEQYFGPGTRLTVT.

The chain links TRBV4-3 to TRBJ2-3; 8 nucleotides line up with TRBD1. CDR3 length equals 14 residues. The trim removed 4 bases at V and 3 bases at J, leaving 3 bases unmatched. Germline lookup yields CDR1 LGHNA and CDR2 YSLEER. The CDR3 spells CASSPGDRTDTQYF. The CDR3 DNA follows: TGCGCCAGCAGCCCAGGGGACAGGACAGATACGCAGTATTTT.